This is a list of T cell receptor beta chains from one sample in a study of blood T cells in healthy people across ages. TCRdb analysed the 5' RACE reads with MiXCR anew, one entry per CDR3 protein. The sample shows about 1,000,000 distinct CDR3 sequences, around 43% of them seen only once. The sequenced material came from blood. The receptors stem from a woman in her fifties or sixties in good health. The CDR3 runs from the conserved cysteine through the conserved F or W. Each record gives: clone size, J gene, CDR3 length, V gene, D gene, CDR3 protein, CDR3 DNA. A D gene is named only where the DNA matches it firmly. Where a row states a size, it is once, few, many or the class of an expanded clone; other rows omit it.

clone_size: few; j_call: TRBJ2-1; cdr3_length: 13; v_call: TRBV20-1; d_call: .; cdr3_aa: CSATRGSYNEQFF; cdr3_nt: TGCAGTGCTACAAGAGGGTCCTACAATGAGCAGTTCTTC
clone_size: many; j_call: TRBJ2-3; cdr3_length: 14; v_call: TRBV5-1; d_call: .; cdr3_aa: CASSLGSGTDTQYF; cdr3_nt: TGTGCCAGCAGCTTAGGTAGCGGCACAGATACGCAGTATTTT
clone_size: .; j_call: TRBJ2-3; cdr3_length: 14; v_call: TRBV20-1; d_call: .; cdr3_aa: CSAGQGGSTDTQYF; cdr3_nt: TGCAGTGCTGGCCAGGGGGGCTCGACAGATACGCAGTATTTT
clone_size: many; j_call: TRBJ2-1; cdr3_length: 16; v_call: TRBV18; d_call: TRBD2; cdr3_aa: CASSSEPGLAYNEQFF; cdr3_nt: TGTGCCAGCTCATCAGAACCGGGACTAGCGTACAATGAGCAGTTCTTC
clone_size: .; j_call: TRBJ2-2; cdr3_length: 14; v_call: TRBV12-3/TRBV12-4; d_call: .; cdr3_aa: CASGSNGGTGELFF; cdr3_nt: TGTGCCAGCGGATCCAATGGAGGTACCGGGGAGCTGTTTTTT
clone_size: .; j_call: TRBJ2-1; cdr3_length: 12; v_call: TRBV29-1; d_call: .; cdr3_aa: CSVAPGVNEQFF; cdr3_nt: TGCAGCGTTGCCCCGGGAGTAAATGAGCAGTTCTTC
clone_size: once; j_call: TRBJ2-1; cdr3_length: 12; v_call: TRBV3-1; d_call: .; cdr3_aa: CASSHSGGLQFF; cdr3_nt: TGCGCCAGCAGCCATTCAGGAGGTTTACAGTTCTTC
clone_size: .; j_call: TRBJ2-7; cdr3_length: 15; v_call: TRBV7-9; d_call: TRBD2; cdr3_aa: CAGSLLSGTRNEQYF; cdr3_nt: TGTGCCGGCAGCTTACTAAGCGGGACGAGAAACGAGCAGTACTTC
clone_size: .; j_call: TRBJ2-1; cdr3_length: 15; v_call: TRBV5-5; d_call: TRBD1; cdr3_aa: CASSPGQVGDNEQFF; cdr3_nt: TGTGCCAGCAGCCCGGGACAGGTGGGGGACAATGAGCAGTTCTTC
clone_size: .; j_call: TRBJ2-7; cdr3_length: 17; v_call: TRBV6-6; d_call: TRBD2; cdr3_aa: CASSIGLAGGLSYEQYF; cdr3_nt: TGTGCCAGCAGCATAGGACTAGCGGGGGGGCTCTCCTACGAGCAGTACTTC
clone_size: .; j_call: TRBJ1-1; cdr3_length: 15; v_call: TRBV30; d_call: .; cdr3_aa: CAWTELGQKNTEAFF; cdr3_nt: TGTGCCTGGACCGAACTCGGACAGAAGAACACTGAAGCTTTCTTT
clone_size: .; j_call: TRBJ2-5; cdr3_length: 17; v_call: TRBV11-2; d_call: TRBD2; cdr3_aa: CASSSPLTSGGGETQYF; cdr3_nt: TGTGCCAGCAGCTCCCCCCTCACTAGCGGGGGAGGAGAGACCCAGTACTTC
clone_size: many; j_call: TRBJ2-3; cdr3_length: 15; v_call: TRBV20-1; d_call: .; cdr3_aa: CSASAAELSTDTQYF; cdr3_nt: TGCAGTGCTTCCGCCGCGGAGCTCAGCACAGATACGCAGTATTTT
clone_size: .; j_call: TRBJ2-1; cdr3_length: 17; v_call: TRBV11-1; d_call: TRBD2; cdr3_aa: CASSFTSGVPSGNEQFF; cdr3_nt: TGTGCCAGCAGCTTTACTAGCGGGGTCCCCTCGGGAAATGAGCAGTTCTTC
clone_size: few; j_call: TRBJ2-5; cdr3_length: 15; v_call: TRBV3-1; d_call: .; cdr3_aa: CASSQDMGTEETQYF; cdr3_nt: TGTGCCAGCAGCCAAGACATGGGCACCGAAGAGACCCAGTACTTC
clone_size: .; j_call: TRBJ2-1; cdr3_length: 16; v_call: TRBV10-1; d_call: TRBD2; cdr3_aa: CASSESWREPPNEQFF; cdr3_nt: TGCGCCAGCAGTGAGTCTTGGCGGGAGCCTCCCAATGAGCAGTTCTTC
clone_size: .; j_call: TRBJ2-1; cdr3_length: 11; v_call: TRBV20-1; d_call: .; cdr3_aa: CSARGVIEQFF; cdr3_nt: TGCAGTGCTCGAGGGGTAATCGAGCAGTTCTTC
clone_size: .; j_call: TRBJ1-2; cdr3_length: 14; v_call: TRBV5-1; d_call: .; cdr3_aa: CASSYGRTNYGYTF; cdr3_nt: TGCGCCAGCAGCTATGGCAGAACTAACTATGGCTACACCTTC
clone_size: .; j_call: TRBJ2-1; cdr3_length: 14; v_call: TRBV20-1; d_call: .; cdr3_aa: CSAGELSSYNEQFF; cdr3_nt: TGCAGTGCTGGGGAACTAAGCTCCTACAATGAGCAGTTCTTC
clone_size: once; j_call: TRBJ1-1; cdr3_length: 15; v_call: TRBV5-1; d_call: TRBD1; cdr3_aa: CASSGGQGARAEAFF; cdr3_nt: TGCGCCAGCAGCGGGGGACAGGGGGCGCGAGCTGAAGCTTTCTTT
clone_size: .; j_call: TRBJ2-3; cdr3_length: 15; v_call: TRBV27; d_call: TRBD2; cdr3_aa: CASTSLGLVSDTQYF; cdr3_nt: TGTGCCAGCACCAGCCTAGGACTAGTATCAGATACGCAGTATTTT
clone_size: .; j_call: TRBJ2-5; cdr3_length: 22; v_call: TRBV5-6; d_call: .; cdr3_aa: CASSSQRTGQHGVREFGETQYF; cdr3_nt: TGTGCCAGCAGCTCTCAAAGAACGGGACAACACGGAGTAAGAGAGTTTGGAGAGACCCAGTACTTC
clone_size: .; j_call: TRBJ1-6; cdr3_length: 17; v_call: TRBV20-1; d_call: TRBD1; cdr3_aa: CSAGRGQDIFDNSPLHF; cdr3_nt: TGCAGTGCGGGACGGGGACAGGATATTTTCGATAATTCACCCCTCCACTTT
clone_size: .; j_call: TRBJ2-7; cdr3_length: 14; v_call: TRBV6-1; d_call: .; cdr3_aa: CASSEGGLIYEQYF; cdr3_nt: TGTGCCAGCAGTGAAGGGGGACTGATCTACGAGCAGTACTTC
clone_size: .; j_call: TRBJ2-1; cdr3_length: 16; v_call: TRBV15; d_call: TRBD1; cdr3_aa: CATSRPTGKTYNEQFF; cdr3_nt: TGTGCCACCAGCAGACCGACAGGGAAGACCTACAATGAGCAGTTCTTC
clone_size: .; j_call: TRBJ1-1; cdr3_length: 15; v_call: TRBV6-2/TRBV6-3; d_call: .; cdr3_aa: CASRNRRDGNTEAFF; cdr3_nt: TGTGCCAGCAGAAACCGACGGGACGGGAACACTGAAGCTTTCTTT
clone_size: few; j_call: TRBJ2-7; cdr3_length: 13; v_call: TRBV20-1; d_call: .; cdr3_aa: CSAPAGNSYEQYF; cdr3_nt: TGCAGTGCCCCAGCTGGCAATTCCTACGAGCAGTACTTC
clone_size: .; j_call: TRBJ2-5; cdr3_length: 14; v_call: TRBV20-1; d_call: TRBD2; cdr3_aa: CSASWDGRAGVQYF; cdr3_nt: TGCAGTGCTAGTTGGGACGGGAGGGCCGGGGTGCAGTACTTC
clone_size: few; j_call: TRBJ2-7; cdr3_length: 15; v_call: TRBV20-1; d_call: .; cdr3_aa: CSARVVGFGAYEQYF; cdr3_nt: TGCAGTGCTAGAGTGGTAGGGTTTGGTGCCTACGAGCAGTACTTC
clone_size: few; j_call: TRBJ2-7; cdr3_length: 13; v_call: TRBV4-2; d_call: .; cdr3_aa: CASSLSDSGEQYF; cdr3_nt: TGTGCCAGCAGCCTTAGCGACTCGGGGGAGCAGTACTTC
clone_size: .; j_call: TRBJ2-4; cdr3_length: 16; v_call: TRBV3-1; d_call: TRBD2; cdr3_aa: CASSVGTTNRKNIQYF; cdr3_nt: TGTGCCAGCAGCGTTGGGACTACCAACAGGAAAAACATTCAGTACTTC
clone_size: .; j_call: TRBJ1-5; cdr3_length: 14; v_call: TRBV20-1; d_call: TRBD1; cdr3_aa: CSAREDRVSQPQHF; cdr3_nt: TGCAGTGCTAGAGAGGACAGGGTGAGTCAGCCCCAGCATTTT
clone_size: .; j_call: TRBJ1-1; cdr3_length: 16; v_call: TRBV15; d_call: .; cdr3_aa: CATSIAGAAMNTEAFF; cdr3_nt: TGTGCCACCAGCATAGCAGGGGCGGCTATGAACACTGAAGCTTTCTTT
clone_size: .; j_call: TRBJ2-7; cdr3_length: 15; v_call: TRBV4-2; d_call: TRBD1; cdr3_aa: CASSQAPGQGYEQYF; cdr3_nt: TGTGCCAGCAGCCAAGCTCCGGGACAGGGCTACGAGCAGTACTTC
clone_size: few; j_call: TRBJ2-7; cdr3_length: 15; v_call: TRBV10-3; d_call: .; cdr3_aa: CAISESAGRSHEQYF; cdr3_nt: TGTGCCATCAGTGAGTCGGCAGGACGTTCGCACGAGCAGTACTTC
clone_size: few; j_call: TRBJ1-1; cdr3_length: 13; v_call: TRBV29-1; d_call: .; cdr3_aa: CSVLTWGGTEAFF; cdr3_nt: TGCAGCGTCCTGACGTGGGGCGGGACTGAAGCTTTCTTT
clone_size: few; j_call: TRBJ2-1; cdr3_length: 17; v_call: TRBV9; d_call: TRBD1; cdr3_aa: CASSATTDRVTYNEQFF; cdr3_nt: TGTGCCAGCAGCGCAACTACCGACAGGGTTACCTACAATGAGCAGTTCTTC
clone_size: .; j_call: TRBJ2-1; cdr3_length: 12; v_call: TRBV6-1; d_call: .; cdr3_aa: CASRECRNEQFF; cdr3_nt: TGTGCCAGCAGGGAGTGTAGGAATGAGCAGTTCTTC
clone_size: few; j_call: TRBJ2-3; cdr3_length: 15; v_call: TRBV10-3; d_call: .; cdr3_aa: CAISESLDPTDTQYF; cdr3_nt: TGTGCCATCAGTGAGTCGTTGGACCCCACAGATACGCAGTATTTT
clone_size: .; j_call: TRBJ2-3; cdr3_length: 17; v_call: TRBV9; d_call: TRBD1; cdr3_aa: CASSVSPDRGQADTQYF; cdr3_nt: TGTGCCAGCAGCGTATCCCCGGACAGGGGGCAGGCAGATACGCAGTATTTT
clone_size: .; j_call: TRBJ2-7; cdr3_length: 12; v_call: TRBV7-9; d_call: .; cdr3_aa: CASSLAGPEQYF; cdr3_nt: TGTGCCAGCAGCTTAGCGGGACCCGAGCAGTACTTC
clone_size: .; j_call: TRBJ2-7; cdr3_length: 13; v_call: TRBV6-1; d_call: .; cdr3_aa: CASSLWWNYEQYF; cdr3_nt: TGTGCCAGCAGCCTGTGGTGGAACTACGAGCAGTACTTC